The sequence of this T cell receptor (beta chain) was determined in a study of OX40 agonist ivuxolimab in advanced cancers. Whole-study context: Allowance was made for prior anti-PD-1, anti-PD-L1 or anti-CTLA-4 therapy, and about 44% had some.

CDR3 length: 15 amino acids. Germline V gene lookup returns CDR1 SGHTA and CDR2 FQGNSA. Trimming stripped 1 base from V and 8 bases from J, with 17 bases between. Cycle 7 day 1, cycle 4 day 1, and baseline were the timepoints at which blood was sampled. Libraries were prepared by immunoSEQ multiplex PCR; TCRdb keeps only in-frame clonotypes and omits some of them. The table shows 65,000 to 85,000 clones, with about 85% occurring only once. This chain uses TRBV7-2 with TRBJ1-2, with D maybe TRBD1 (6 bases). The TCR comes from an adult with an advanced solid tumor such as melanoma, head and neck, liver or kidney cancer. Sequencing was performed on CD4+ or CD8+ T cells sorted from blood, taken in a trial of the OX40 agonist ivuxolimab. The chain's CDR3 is CASSLGGGREDGYTF. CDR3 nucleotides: TGTGCCAGCAGCTTAGGCGGGGGGCGGGAAGACGGCTACACCTTC.